The rows below give T cell receptor beta chains drawn from one sample of a study of T cells in Graves' hyperthyroidism and ophthalmopathy. TCRdb re-derived calls from the multiplex PCR reads in MiXCR, one entry per CDR3 protein. The sample lists some 550,000 distinct CDR3 sequences, roughly 15% occurring once. Sequencing was done on a sample of blood. The receptors were gathered from a middle-aged woman with Graves' ophthalmopathy. Both conserved end residues are part of each CDR3. The order of the fields is V gene, clone size, D gene, J gene, CDR3 protein, CDR3 DNA. A D gene is named only where the DNA matches it firmly. Only part of the rows carry a size: once, few, many, or a class if the clone is expanded.

>TRBV2|few|TRBD1|TRBJ1-2
CASSEFRTGEGYGYTF
TGTGCCAGCAGTGAATTCCGGACAGGGGAAGGATATGGCTACACCTTC
>TRBV11-2|.|.|TRBJ2-1
CASSQIGLGGPNEQFF
TGCGCCAGCAGCCAAATCGGGCTCGGGGGGCCAAATGAGCAGTTCTTC
>TRBV5-1|many|.|TRBJ2-7
CASSLFPTEALEQYF
TGCGCCAGCAGCTTGTTCCCGACTGAAGCCCTCGAGCAGTACTTC
>TRBV6-1|.|.|TRBJ1-6
CASSEEGTGYNSPLHF
TGTGCCAGCAGTGAAGAGGGTACAGGGTATAATTCACCCCTCCACTTT
>TRBV7-9|.|.|TRBJ2-1
CASSNPGEQFF
TGTGCCAGCTCCAACCCCGGTGAGCAGTTCTTC
>TRBV30|many|.|TRBJ1-1
CAWSVKANTEAFF
TGTGCCTGGAGTGTAAAAGCGAACACTGAAGCTTTCTTT
>TRBV7-6|.|.|TRBJ1-1
CASSLLGAGSLNTEAFF
TGTGCCAGCAGCTTATTAGGGGCAGGGTCTTTGAACACTGAAGCTTTCTTT
>TRBV7-9|few|TRBD2|TRBJ2-5
CASSWGAGTVETQYF
TGTGCCAGCAGCTGGGGAGCGGGAACCGTCGAGACCCAGTACTTC
>TRBV5-1|few|.|TRBJ1-1
CASSPTSGGRNTEAFF
TGCGCCAGCAGCCCCACGTCGGGAGGAAGGAACACTGAAGCTTTCTTT
>TRBV29-1|.|.|TRBJ2-3
CSVVPASSTDTQYF
TGCAGCGTTGTCCCAGCTTCTAGCACAGATACGCAGTATTTT
>TRBV6-1|few|TRBD1|TRBJ1-1
CASRPGTGTTGTEAFF
TGTGCCAGCAGACCCGGGACAGGGACTACAGGAACTGAAGCTTTCTTT
>TRBV3-1|many|.|TRBJ2-3
CASSQVLSRGRDTQYF
TGTGCCAGCAGCCAAGTGTTGTCGCGGGGTAGGGATACGCAGTATTTT
>TRBV7-9|.|TRBD1|TRBJ2-1
CASSRPGQGSEQFF
TGTGCCAGCAGCCGCCCGGGACAGGGTTCCGAGCAGTTCTTC
>TRBV7-9|.|.|TRBJ2-6
CASRPGGYSGANVLTF
TGTGCCAGCAGACCCGGGGGTTACTCTGGGGCCAACGTCCTGACTTTC
>TRBV5-5|many|.|TRBJ1-5
CASSFAGDQPQHF
TGTGCCAGCAGCTTCGCTGGGGATCAGCCCCAGCATTTT
>TRBV14|.|.|TRBJ1-6
CASSYGNSALHF
TGTGCCAGCAGCTACGGGAATTCAGCCCTCCACTTT
>TRBV4-2|few|TRBD2|TRBJ2-3
CASSLNWGAGGPTDTQYF
TGTGCCAGCAGCCTAAACTGGGGAGCGGGGGGCCCCACAGATACGCAGTATTTT
>TRBV2|once|TRBD2|TRBJ2-3
CASSSRTSGRFPPDTQYF
TGTGCCAGCAGTTCGCGGACTAGCGGGAGATTCCCCCCAGATACGCAGTATTTT
>TRBV6-5|.|.|TRBJ1-5
CASSYSEESNQPQHF
TGTGCCAGCAGTTACTCGGAGGAGTCGAATCAGCCCCAGCATTTT
>TRBV5-1|many|.|TRBJ2-3
CASSSKGLDADTQYF
TGCGCCAGCAGCTCCAAGGGGTTGGACGCAGATACGCAGTATTTT
>TRBV5-1|few|TRBD2|TRBJ2-5
CASSWRGGSQETQYF
TGCGCCAGCAGCTGGAGGGGAGGGTCGCAAGAGACCCAGTACTTC
>TRBV18|many|TRBD2|TRBJ2-1
CASSLRLAEDYNEQFF
TGTGCCAGCTCCCTACGACTAGCGGAAGACTACAATGAGCAGTTCTTC
>TRBV12-3/TRBV12-4|many|TRBD2|TRBJ2-1
CASSPWTSGGANEQFF
TGTGCCAGCAGCCCTTGGACTAGCGGGGGGGCCAATGAGCAGTTCTTC
>TRBV27|many|.|TRBJ2-1
CASHEGGAGYNEQFF
TGTGCCAGCCACGAGGGGGGCGCTGGCTACAATGAGCAGTTCTTC
>TRBV2|many|.|TRBJ2-6
CASSEDLSGSGANVLTF
TGTGCCAGCAGTGAAGACCTATCAGGGTCTGGGGCCAACGTCCTGACTTTC
>TRBV20-1|many|TRBD2|TRBJ2-1
CSARGFSGGGEQFF
TGCAGTGCTAGAGGTTTTAGCGGGGGGGGTGAGCAGTTCTTC
>TRBV2|many|.|TRBJ1-1
CASSVGARTEAFF
TGTGCCAGCAGTGTGGGGGCGAGGACTGAAGCTTTCTTT
>TRBV7-9|many|TRBD2|TRBJ2-3
CASRRPGLAEEGTQYF
TGTGCCAGCAGACGACCGGGACTAGCGGAGGAGGGTACGCAGTATTTT
>TRBV19|.|TRBD2|TRBJ2-1
CASSMGPSARGGRVYNEQFF
TGTGCCAGTAGTATGGGTCCGTCTGCGCGGGGGGGTCGAGTCTACAATGAGCAGTTCTTC
>TRBV6-1|few|.|TRBJ1-5
CASEGWNQPQHF
TGTGCCAGTGAAGGGTGGAATCAGCCCCAGCATTTT
>TRBV7-8|many|.|TRBJ2-7
CASSLVLGTSYEQYF
TGTGCCAGCAGCTTAGTCCTCGGGACTTCCTACGAGCAGTACTTC
>TRBV15|.|TRBD1|TRBJ2-4
CATSRVIRDRGQYVYKNIQYF
TGTGCCACCAGCAGAGTAATCCGGGACAGGGGGCAGTACGTGTACAAAAACATTCAGTACTTC
>TRBV18|many|TRBD1|TRBJ1-5
CASSPRGTGGNQPQHF
TGTGCCAGCTCACCGAGAGGGACAGGGGGTAATCAGCCCCAGCATTTT
>TRBV6-5|.|.|TRBJ2-1
CASSYSGPSSYNEQFF
TGTGCCAGCAGTTACTCCGGACCGAGCTCCTACAATGAGCAGTTCTTC
>TRBV18|many|.|TRBJ2-7
CASSPRGDSYEQYF
TGTGCCAGCTCTCCCAGGGGGGACTCCTACGAGCAGTACTTC
>TRBV27|.|.|TRBJ1-1
CASSSKLRVNTEAFF
TGTGCCAGCAGTTCTAAATTAAGGGTGAACACTGAAGCTTTCTTT
>TRBV12-3/TRBV12-4|.|.|TRBJ1-5
CASSTGPNQPQHF
TGTGCCAGCAGTACGGGCCCCAACCAGCCCCAGCATTTT
>TRBV20-1|.|.|TRBJ2-5
CSAPEAGMQETQYF
TGCAGTGCCCCTGAGGCGGGAATGCAAGAGACCCAGTACTTC
>TRBV3-1|few|.|TRBJ2-2
CASSRLGPGELFF
TGTGCCAGCAGCCGCCTGGGGCCCGGGGAGCTGTTTTTT
>TRBV28|.|TRBD1|TRBJ1-1
CANHQYNSVPGQANTEAFF
TGTGCCAACCACCAGTACAACAGTGTCCCGGGACAGGCAAACACTGAAGCTTTCTTT
>TRBV2|few|.|TRBJ1-4
CASSAENEKLFF
TGTGCCAGCAGTGCGGAAAATGAAAAACTGTTTTTT
>TRBV7-3|few|.|TRBJ2-2
CASSLMGIAGELFF
TGTGCCAGCAGCTTAATGGGTATTGCCGGGGAGCTGTTTTTT
>TRBV28|few|TRBD1|TRBJ1-1
CASSLSQGGTTEAFF
TGTGCCAGCAGTCTCAGTCAGGGGGGAACAACTGAAGCTTTCTTT
>TRBV6-1|few|TRBD1|TRBJ1-4
CASSFDRGAGGGEKLFF
TGTGCCAGCAGCTTTGACAGGGGAGCCGGAGGAGGGGAAAAACTGTTTTTT
>TRBV29-1|.|TRBD1|TRBJ1-2
CSVEDRAQGRNGYTF
TGCAGCGTTGAAGATCGGGCACAGGGGAGGAATGGCTACACCTTC
>TRBV30|many|.|TRBJ1-3
CAWTPPGNTIYF
TGTGCCTGGACCCCCCCTGGAAACACCATATATTTT
>TRBV3-1|many|.|TRBJ2-4
CASSQSGPGNIQYF
TGTGCCAGCAGCCAATCGGGGCCTGGGAACATTCAGTACTTC
>TRBV20-1|.|.|TRBJ2-3
CSARAYPDTQYF
TGCAGTGCTCGAGCCTACCCGGATACGCAGTATTTT
>TRBV7-4|many|.|TRBJ2-7
CASSSHRPLTYEQYF
TGTGCCAGCAGCTCTCACCGTCCTCTTACCTACGAGCAGTACTTC
>TRBV5-1|.|TRBD1|TRBJ2-5
CASSLESSGQFLRYF
TGCGCCAGCAGCTTGGAGTCCTCGGGACAGTTTCTGAGGTACTTC
>TRBV10-3|few|.|TRBJ1-1
CAISRGNTEAFF
TGTGCCATCAGCAGGGGGAACACTGAAGCTTTCTTT